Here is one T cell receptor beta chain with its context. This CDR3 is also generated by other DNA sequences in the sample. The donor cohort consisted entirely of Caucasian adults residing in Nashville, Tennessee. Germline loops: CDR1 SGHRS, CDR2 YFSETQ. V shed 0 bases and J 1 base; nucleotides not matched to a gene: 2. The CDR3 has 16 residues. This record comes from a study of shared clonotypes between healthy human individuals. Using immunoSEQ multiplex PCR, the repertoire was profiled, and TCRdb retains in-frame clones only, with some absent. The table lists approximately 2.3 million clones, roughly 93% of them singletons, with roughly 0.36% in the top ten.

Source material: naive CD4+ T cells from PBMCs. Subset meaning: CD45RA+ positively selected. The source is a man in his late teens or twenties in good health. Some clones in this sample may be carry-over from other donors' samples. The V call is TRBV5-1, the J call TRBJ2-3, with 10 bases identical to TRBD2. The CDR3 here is CASSLGLAGGTDTQYF. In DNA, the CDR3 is TGCGCCAGCAGCTTGGGGCTAGCGGGAGGCACAGATACGCAGTATTTT.